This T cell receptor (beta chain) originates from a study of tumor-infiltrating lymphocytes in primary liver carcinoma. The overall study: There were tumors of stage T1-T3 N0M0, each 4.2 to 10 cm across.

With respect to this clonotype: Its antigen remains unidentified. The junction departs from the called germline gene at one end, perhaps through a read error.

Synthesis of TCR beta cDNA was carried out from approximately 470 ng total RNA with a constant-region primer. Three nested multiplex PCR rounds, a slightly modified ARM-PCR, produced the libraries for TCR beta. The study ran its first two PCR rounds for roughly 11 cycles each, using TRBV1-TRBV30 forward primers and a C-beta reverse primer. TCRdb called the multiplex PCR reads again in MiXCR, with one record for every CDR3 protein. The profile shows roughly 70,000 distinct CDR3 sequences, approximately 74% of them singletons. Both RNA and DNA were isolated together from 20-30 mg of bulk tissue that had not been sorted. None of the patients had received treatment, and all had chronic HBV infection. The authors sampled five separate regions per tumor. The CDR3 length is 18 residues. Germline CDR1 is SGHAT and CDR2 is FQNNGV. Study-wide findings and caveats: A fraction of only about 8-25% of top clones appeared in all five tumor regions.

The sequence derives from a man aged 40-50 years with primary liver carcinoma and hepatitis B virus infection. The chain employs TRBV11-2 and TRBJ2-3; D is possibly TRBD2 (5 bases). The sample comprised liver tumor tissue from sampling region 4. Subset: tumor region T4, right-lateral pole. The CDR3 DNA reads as TGTGCCAGCAGCTTGGGGATCACTAGTGAGACTAACACAGATACACAGTATTTT. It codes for CASSLGITSETNTDTQYF.